Listed below are T cell receptor beta chains from one sample, sequenced in a study of T cell responses to AZD1222 COVID-19 vaccine. Only in-frame clones appear in the TCRdb table, and some are missing; sequencing was by immunoSEQ multiplex PCR. The table has about 99,000 clones, approximately 88% seen once. The material was peripheral blood, obtained on day 0 of AZD1222 vaccination. Source of these receptors: an adult in good health. Both conserved end residues are part of each CDR3. The D gene is left open where the match is weak. Some rows mark clone size as missing; the rest say once, few, many or name a class of expanded clone.

>NA|TRBD2|TRBJ2-1|TRBV6-2/TRBV6-3
CASSYSGSGRYNEQFF
TGTGCCAGCAGTTACTCGGGGAGCGGGAGGTACAATGAGCAGTTCTTC
>NA|TRBD1|TRBJ1-2|TRBV6-2/TRBV6-3
CASNPRDRGQIGYTF
TGTGCCAGCAACCCCCGGGACAGGGGGCAGATTGGCTACACCTTC
>NA|NA|TRBJ2-7|TRBV28
CASSSLPPSASEYF
TGTGCCAGCAGTTCCCTCCCCCCCAGCGCAAGCGAGTACTTC
>NA|NA|TRBJ1-4|TRBV5-1
CASSLAGQLNEKLFF
TGCGCCAGCAGCTTGGCCGGACAGCTAAATGAAAAACTGTTTTTT
>NA|NA|TRBJ1-3|TRBV10-1
CASSDNGLSGNTIYF
TGCGCCAGCAGTGATAACGGACTCTCTGGAAACACCATATATTTT
>NA|NA|TRBJ1-5|TRBV30
CAWSGGVGNQPQHF
TGTGCCTGGAGTGGTGGTGTTGGCAATCAGCCCCAGCATTTT
>NA|NA|TRBJ1-2|TRBV29-1
CSVEGSGWDGYTF
TGCAGCGTTGAAGGGTCGGGGTGGGATGGCTACACCTTC
>NA|TRBD1|TRBJ1-6|TRBV10-3
CAISGGQGNSPLHF
TGTGCCATCAGTGGCGGACAGGGGAATTCACCCCTCCACTTT
>NA|NA|TRBJ2-1|TRBV14
CASSSRRSSYNEQFF
TGTGCCAGCAGCTCTCGGCGATCCTCCTACAATGAGCAGTTCTTC
>NA|TRBD2|TRBJ2-7|TRBV6-2/TRBV6-3
CASSYAGEAYEQYF
TGTGCCAGCAGTTACGCGGGAGAAGCCTACGAGCAGTACTTC
>NA|TRBD1|TRBJ1-1|TRBV5-5
CASSSDRGRFTEAFF
TGTGCCAGCAGCTCGGACAGGGGGCGTTTCACTGAAGCTTTCTTT
>NA|NA|TRBJ1-1|TRBV7-9
CASSLEVAEAFF
TGTGCCAGCAGCTTAGAAGTGGCGGAAGCTTTCTTT
>NA|NA|TRBJ1-3|TRBV12-3/TRBV12-4
CASSTPLNTIYF
TGTGCCAGCAGTACACCCCTGAACACCATATATTTT
>NA|NA|TRBJ2-5|TRBV7-9
CASSLERPGETQYF
TGTGCCAGCAGCTTAGAGAGGCCCGGAGAGACCCAGTACTTC
>NA|TRBD2|TRBJ2-1|TRBV3-1/TRBV3-2
CASSQEASGRSEQFF
TGTGCCAGCAGCCAAGAGGCTAGCGGGAGAAGTGAGCAGTTCTTC
>NA|NA|TRBJ1-4|TRBV15
CATSRDFGQSNEKLFF
TGTGCCACCAGCAGAGATTTCGGACAGTCTAATGAAAAACTGTTTTTT
>NA|NA|TRBJ1-1|TRBV21-1
CASYIRRNTEAFF
TGTGCCAGCTACATCAGACGGAACACTGAAGCTTTCTTT
>NA|NA|TRBJ1-4|TRBV29-1
CSVDVAGEKLFF
TGCAGCGTTGATGTGGCAGGGGAAAAACTGTTTTTT
>NA|NA|TRBJ2-1|TRBV11-3
CASSLATGNEQFF
TGTGCCAGCAGCTTAGCGACTGGGAATGAGCAGTTCTTC
>once|NA|TRBJ1-1|TRBV10-1
CASIIPGTNTEAFF
TGCGCCAGCATTATCCCCGGGACTAACACTGAAGCTTTCTTT
>NA|TRBD1|TRBJ2-3|TRBV5-1
CASSLQGASTDTQYF
TGCGCCAGCAGCTTACAGGGGGCAAGCACAGATACGCAGTATTTT
>once|NA|TRBJ2-5|TRBV30
CAWSVTGETQYF
TGTGCCTGGAGTGTAACGGGGGAGACCCAGTACTTC
>NA|NA|TRBJ1-2|TRBV14
CASSQGGYDYGYTF
TGTGCCAGCAGCCAAGGGGGGTACGACTATGGCTACACCTTC
>NA|NA|TRBJ2-1|TRBV6-2/TRBV6-3
CASSRGGSSYNEQFF
TGTGCCAGCAGTCGGGGTGGGAGCTCCTACAATGAGCAGTTCTTC
>once|NA|TRBJ1-5|TRBV4-1
CASSPGPGANQPQHF
TGCGCCAGCAGCCCCGGCCCCGGGGCGAATCAGCCCCAGCATTTT
>once|TRBD2|TRBJ2-1|TRBV6-2/TRBV6-3
CASSYPGLAGLGQFF
TGTGCCAGCAGTTATCCGGGACTAGCTGGATTGGGGCAGTTCTTC
>NA|NA|TRBJ1-6|TRBV18
CASSPEGGSSPLHF
TGTGCCAGCTCACCAGAGGGGGGGAGTTCACCCCTCCACTTT
>NA|NA|TRBJ1-5|TRBV5-5
CASSLWGNQPQHF
TGTGCCAGCAGCTTGTGGGGCAATCAGCCCCAGCATTTT
>few|NA|TRBJ1-1|TRBV5-4
CASSLLGGDTEAFF
TGTGCCAGCAGCCTTCTAGGTGGGGACACTGAAGCTTTCTTT
>few|NA|TRBJ1-2|TRBV7-9
CASSLVDTRYGYTF
TGTGCCAGCAGCTTAGTGGACACTCGCTATGGCTACACCTTC
>once|NA|TRBJ1-1|TRBV4-3
CATARGIGNTEAFF
TGCGCCACCGCACGGGGGATAGGGAACACTGAAGCTTTCTTT
>NA|TRBD1|TRBJ1-1|TRBV7-9
CASSLDRATEAFF
TGTGCCAGCAGTTTGGACAGGGCCACTGAAGCTTTCTTT
>NA|NA|TRBJ2-1|TRBV27
CASSLRPYNEQFF
TGTGCCAGCAGTTTACGCCCCTACAATGAGCAGTTCTTC
>NA|NA|TRBJ2-7|TRBV18
CASSPPASAIYEQYF
TGTGCCAGCTCACCACCAGCCAGCGCCATATACGAGCAGTACTTC
>NA|NA|TRBJ1-1|TRBV24-1
CATSDLSDFAFF
TGTGCCACCAGTGATTTGAGCGATTTCGCTTTCTTT
>NA|NA|TRBJ1-4|TRBV11-2
CASSPLASRVDEKLFF
TGTGCCAGCAGCCCCCTTGCTTCGAGGGTTGATGAAAAACTGTTTTTT
>NA|NA|TRBJ1-6|TRBV3-1/TRBV3-2
CASSQEGADYNSPLHF
TGTGCCAGCAGCCAAGAAGGAGCAGACTATAATTCACCCCTCCACTTT
>NA|NA|TRBJ1-2|TRBV28
CASSMGVGYTF
TGTGCCAGCAGTATGGGCGTTGGCTACACCTTC
>NA|NA|TRBJ1-5|TRBV28
CASSVAGGRIQPQHF
TGTGCCAGCAGCGTAGCCGGGGGAAGGATTCAGCCCCAGCATTTT
>NA|NA|TRBJ2-3|TRBV6-5
CASSYSGPSTDTQYF
TGTGCCAGCAGTTATAGCGGCCCTAGCACAGATACGCAGTATTTT
>NA|NA|TRBJ1-2|TRBV6-5
CASSYSANYGYTF
TGTGCCAGCAGTTACTCCGCAAACTATGGCTACACCTTC
>NA|NA|TRBJ2-5|TRBV7-2
CASNYQGGETQYF
TGTGCCAGCAACTACCAGGGTGGGGAGACCCAGTACTTC
>NA|NA|TRBJ1-1|TRBV9
CASSPGQSMNTEAFF
TGTGCCAGCAGCCCAGGACAGAGCATGAACACTGAAGCTTTCTTT